Only a few counts were recorded for the clone carrying this TCR beta chain. This record belongs to a study of response to subunit inactivated influenza vaccine. MiXCR, run by TCRdb on the RT-PCR reads, gives a single entry per CDR3 protein. The table has about half a million distinct CDR3 sequences, around 9.9% seen once; the top ten hold 10% to 15%. This sample comprised PBMCs from blood, obtained roughly 48 days after vaccination. The TCR comes from a man aged 45-60 years who received an inactivated influenza vaccine.

Here the CDR3 reads CATSVGTSYTGELFF. The DNA of the CDR3 is TGTGCCACCAGCGTGGGGACTAGTTACACCGGGGAGCTGTTTTTT. The gene calls are TRBV15 and TRBJ2-2; 8 nucleotides line up with TRBD2. CDR1 LNHNV and CDR2 YYDKDF come from the germline V gene (reference sequence). CDR3 length: 15 amino acids. Germline trimming cut 5 bases from V and 3 bases from J; bases unmatched to any gene: 5.